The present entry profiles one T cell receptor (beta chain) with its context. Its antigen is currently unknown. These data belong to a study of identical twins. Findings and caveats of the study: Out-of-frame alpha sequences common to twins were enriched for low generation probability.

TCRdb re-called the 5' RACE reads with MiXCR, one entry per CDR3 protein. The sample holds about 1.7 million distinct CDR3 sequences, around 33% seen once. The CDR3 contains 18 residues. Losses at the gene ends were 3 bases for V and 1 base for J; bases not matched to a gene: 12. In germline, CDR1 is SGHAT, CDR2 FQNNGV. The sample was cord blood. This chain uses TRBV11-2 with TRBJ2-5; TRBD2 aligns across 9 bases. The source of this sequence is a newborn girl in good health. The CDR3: CASSLELWAGGPQETQYF. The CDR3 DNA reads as TGTGCCAGCAGCTTGGAGCTGTGGGCGGGGGGGCCCCAAGAGACCCAGTACTTC.